This T cell receptor (beta chain) originates from a study of shared clonotypes between healthy human individuals. Details on this clone: Its antigen is unidentified.

At the deep level, the assay was run. Clones were read by immunoSEQ multiplex PCR, and TCRdb kept only the in-frame ones, dropping some. The sample carries around 2.5 million clones, more than 85% recorded once. Study outcomes and limitations: Against clonotypes common to all four donors, non-shared ones had lower generation probabilities. Relative to memory subsets, naive subsets generally showed larger estimated richness.

The receptor was isolated from a man younger than 30 in good health. Some clones in this sample may be carry-over from other donors' samples. Sequenced material: naive CD4+ T cells from PBMCs. Subset defined: CD45RA+ positively selected.

Here the CDR3 reads CASTPPSGTDTQYF. The CDR3 coding sequence is TGTGCCAGCACTCCCCCTAGCGGCACAGATACGCAGTATTTT. The rearrangement uses TRBV25-1 and TRBJ2-3; a weak D match, TRBD2 (6 bases). The CDR3 runs to 14 residues. V lost 7 bases and J lost 1, with 12 bases in between. Germline loops: CDR1 MGHDK, CDR2 SYGVNS.